The clone carrying this T cell receptor (beta chain) was picked up one time. In the source study's methods: By means of reference gene primer amplification, nucleated cell counts were estimated. The repertoire was sequenced with immunoSEQ multiplex PCR; TCRdb's copy has only in-frame clones and lacks some. The V and J calls and clone size were taken over from that table, and D and trimming were inferred from the DNA. The profile covers more than 90,000 clones, with 75% to 90% appearing a single time and 7.9% taken by the ten largest. The CDR3 contains 15 residues. Germline CDR1 reads SNHLY; CDR2 reads FYNNEI. Trimming cost V 4 bases and J 3 bases; bases outside gene matches: 6. The sample originates from a study of blood T cell repertoires in COVID-19.

Material: peripheral blood. This chain joins TRBV2 and TRBJ2-3; 8 bases match TRBD1. The receptor's source is a man in his 70s with acute or convalescent COVID-19. This CDR3 reads CASSGQGSETDTQYF. DNA of the CDR3: TGTGCCAGCAGTGGACAGGGGAGTGAGACAGATACGCAGTATTTT.